The T cell receptor beta chain described here comes from a study of OX40 agonist ivuxolimab in advanced cancers. Study-level results: Partial responders dosed at 0.1-3.0 mg/kg displayed clonal expansion ranking among the lowest.

Only in-frame clones appear in the TCRdb table, and some are missing; sequencing was by immunoSEQ multiplex PCR. The top ten clones hold about 4.2% of a sample with some 60,000 clones, 85% of them seen once. The V gene lost 0 bases and the J gene lost 1 base, with 3 bases spanning the gap. The CDR3 is 13 amino acids. The V gene's germline CDR1 is MNHNY and CDR2 SVGAGI (reference sequence). A word on this clone: Its antigen is currently unknown.

Blood sampling took place at baseline, cycle 4 day 1, and cycle 7 day 1. This clonotype was sampled from an adult with an advanced solid tumor such as melanoma, head and neck, liver or kidney cancer. This rearrangement joins TRBV6-6 to TRBJ1-1; D is unresolved. Sequences were derived from CD4+ or CD8+ T cells sorted from blood, sampled in a trial of the OX40 agonist ivuxolimab. This CDR3 reads CASSYSENTEAFF. CDR3 coding DNA: TGTGCCAGCAGTTACTCGGAGAACACTGAAGCTTTCTTT.